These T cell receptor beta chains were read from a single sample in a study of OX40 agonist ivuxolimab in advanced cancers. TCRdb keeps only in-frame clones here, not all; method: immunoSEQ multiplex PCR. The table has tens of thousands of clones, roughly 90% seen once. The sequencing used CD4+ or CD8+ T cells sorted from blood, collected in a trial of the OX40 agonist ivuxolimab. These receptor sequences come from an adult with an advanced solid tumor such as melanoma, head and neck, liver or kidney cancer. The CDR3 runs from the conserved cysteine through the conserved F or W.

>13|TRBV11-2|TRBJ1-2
CASSLGQNYGYTF
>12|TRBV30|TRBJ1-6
CAYNRANSPLHF
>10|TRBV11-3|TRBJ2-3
CAHSGDTQYF
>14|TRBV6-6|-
CASRPDTASYEQYF
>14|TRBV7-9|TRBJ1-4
CASSDVGAGEKLFF
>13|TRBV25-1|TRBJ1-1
CASSEFGLARAFF
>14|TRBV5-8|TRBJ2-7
CASSLGGSSYEQYF
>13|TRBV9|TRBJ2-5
CASSSRGGETQYF
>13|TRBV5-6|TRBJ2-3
CASGQPHTDTQYF
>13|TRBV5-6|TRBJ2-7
CASSLGDRGQEYF
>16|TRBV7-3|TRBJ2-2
CASSFAQGARTGELFF
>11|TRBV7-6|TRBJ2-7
CASSHYHEQYF
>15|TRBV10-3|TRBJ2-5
CAISPAGSSQGTQYF
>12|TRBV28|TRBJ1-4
CAARRGSEKLFF
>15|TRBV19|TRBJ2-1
CASSYGTGISNEQFF
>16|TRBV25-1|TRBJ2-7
CASSEFSRGGSYEQYF
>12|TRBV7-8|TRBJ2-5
CASSLSGETQYF
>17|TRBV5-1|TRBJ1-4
CASSLLRTGATNEKLFF
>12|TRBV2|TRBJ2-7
CASSKGGYEQYF